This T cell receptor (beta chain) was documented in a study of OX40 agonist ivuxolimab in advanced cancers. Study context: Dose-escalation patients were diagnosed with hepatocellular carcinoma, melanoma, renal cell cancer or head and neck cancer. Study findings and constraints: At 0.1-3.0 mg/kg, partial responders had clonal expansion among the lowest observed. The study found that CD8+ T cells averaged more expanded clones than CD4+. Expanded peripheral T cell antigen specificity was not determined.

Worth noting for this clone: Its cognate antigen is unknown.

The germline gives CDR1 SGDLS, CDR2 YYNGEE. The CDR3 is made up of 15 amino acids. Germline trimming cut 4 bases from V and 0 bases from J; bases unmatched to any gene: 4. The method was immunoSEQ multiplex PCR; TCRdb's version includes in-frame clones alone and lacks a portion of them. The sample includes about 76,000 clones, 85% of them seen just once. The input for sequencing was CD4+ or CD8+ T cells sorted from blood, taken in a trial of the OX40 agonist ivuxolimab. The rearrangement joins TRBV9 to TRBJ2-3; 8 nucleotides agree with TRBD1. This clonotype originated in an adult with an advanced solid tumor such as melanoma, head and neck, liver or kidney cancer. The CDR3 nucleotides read TGTGCCAGCAGCCCAGGGGACAGGAGCACAGATACGCAGTATTTT. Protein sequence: CASSPGDRSTDTQYF. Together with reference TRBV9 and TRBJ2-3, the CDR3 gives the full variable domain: DSGVTQTPKHLITATGQRVTLRCSPRSGDLSVYWYQQSLDQGLQFLIQYYNGEERAKGNILERFSAQQFPDLHSELNLSSLELGDSALYFCASSPGDRSTDTQYFGPGTRLTVL.